The present T cell receptor (beta chain) was sequenced within a study of T cells in women clearing cervical HPV infection. For this clone: The DNA ends 3 residues before the CDR3 does, and the rest of the CDR3 is filled in from the germline J gene.

Here immunoSEQ multiplex PCR was the method, and the copy in TCRdb shows in-frame clones only, minus some. This sample's clone table lists roughly 48,000 clones. V lost 6 bases to trimming and J lost 4 bases, with 13 bases between them. This CDR3 spans 14 amino acids. The sequencing input was blood buffy coat. The source of this sequence is a woman between 18 and 75 years old with a cervical HPV16 infection that either progressed to CIN3+ or cleared (not recorded which). V is TRBV12-3 or TRBV12-4 and J is TRBJ2-1; weak D call: TRBD2 (5 bases). The part of the CDR3 DNA that was read is TGTGCCAGCAGCCCTCGGGGTAGGTACAATGAG. As protein: CASSPRGRYNE. The full CDR3 protein is CASSPRGRYNEQFF.